This T cell receptor beta chain came from a study of blood T cell repertoires in COVID-19. Background on the study: Sources were T cells, B-cell-depleted T cells, or PBMCs; the material itself was cDNA or gDNA.

The data were produced by immunoSEQ multiplex PCR, yet TCRdb's version contains in-frame clones alone and is incomplete. Among roughly 50,000 clones listed, around nine tenths were seen once. The V and J ends lost 7 bases and 1 base respectively, with 13 bases between them. The CDR3 runs 14 residues. Germline V gene sequence: CDR1 ENHRY, CDR2 SYGVKD. Material: peripheral blood. The TCR was taken from a woman aged 55-69 years with active COVID-19. J is TRBJ1-1 and V is TRBV10-3; no definite D call. CDR3 sequence reads: CAIKREYGNTEAFF. The CDR3 bases are TGTGCCATCAAAAGGGAGTATGGGAACACTGAAGCTTTCTTT.